These T cell receptor beta chains were read from a single sample in a study of OX40 agonist ivuxolimab in advanced cancers. Profiling relied on immunoSEQ multiplex PCR, and the TCRdb table lists in-frame clones only, not all of them. Among 55,000 to 75,000 clones listed, 85% to 95% were seen once. This specimen consisted of CD4+ or CD8+ T cells sorted from blood, obtained in a trial of the OX40 agonist ivuxolimab. The origin of the receptors is an adult with an advanced solid tumor such as melanoma, head and neck, liver or kidney cancer. Both conserved end residues are part of each CDR3. A D gene is named only where the DNA matches it firmly. Not all rows give a size; the values are once, few, many and, for expanded clones, a class.

j_call clone_size d_call v_call cdr3_aa cdr3_nt
TRBJ1-2 . . TRBV18 CASSPLHEGSVFNYGYTF TGTGCCAGCTCACCGCTCCATGAGGGCTCGGTATTTAACTATGGCTACACCTTC
TRBJ2-5 once TRBD2 TRBV5-1 CASSLNTLAGGPQETQYF TGCGCCAGCAGCTTGAATACCTTAGCGGGAGGGCCGCAAGAGACCCAGTACTTC
TRBJ2-1 . TRBD2 TRBV9 CASSAGTSSYNEQFF TGTGCCAGCAGCGCCGGGACTAGCAGTTACAATGAGCAGTTCTTC
TRBJ2-5 . TRBD1 TRBV6-5 CASSFPGTGGQETQYF TGTGCCAGCAGTTTTCCGGGGACAGGGGGCCAAGAGACCCAGTACTTC
TRBJ2-1 . . TRBV4-1 CASSQKSWDEQFF TGCGCCAGCAGCCAAAAAAGTTGGGATGAGCAGTTCTTC
TRBJ2-7 . . TRBV7-9 CASSLVDYEQYF TGTGCCAGCAGCTTAGTAGACTACGAGCAGTACTTC
TRBJ2-7 once TRBD1 TRBV6-5 CASSYSGQIYEQYF TGTGCCAGCAGTTACTCGGGACAGATCTACGAGCAGTACTTC
TRBJ1-1 . TRBD1 TRBV19 CASVQGTEAFF TGTGCCTCCGTACAGGGGACTGAAGCTTTCTTT
TRBJ1-4 . . TRBV25-1 CASSESGASNEKLFF TGTGCCAGCAGTGAATCAGGGGCCAGTAATGAAAAACTGTTTTTT
TRBJ2-7 . . TRBV5-4 CASSNGAGLYEQYF TGTGCCAGCAGTAATGGGGCCGGGCTCTACGAGCAGTACTTC
TRBJ2-1 . . TRBV7-8 CASSLRVYNEQFF TGTGCCAGCAGCCTCAGGGTTTATAATGAGCAGTTCTTC
TRBJ2-7 . . TRBV18 CASSPRDGLRAYEQYF TGTGCCAGCTCGCCCCGTGATGGCCTGCGGGCCTACGAGCAGTACTTC
TRBJ2-3 . . TRBV27 CASSDRQSGPGTDTQYF TGTGCCAGCAGTGACCGACAAAGCGGGCCAGGGACAGATACGCAGTATTTT
TRBJ2-7 . . TRBV7-2 CASSLDGGYEQYF TGTGCCAGCAGCTTAGACGGGGGCTACGAGCAGTACTTC
TRBJ2-2 . . TRBV9 CASSLTGELFF TGTGCCAGCAGCTTAACCGGGGAGCTGTTTTTT
TRBJ2-1 . TRBD2 TRBV18 CASSLLRAGTSGIDEQFF TGTGCCAGCTCACTTCTAAGGGCCGGGACTAGCGGGATCGATGAGCAGTTCTTC
TRBJ2-7 . . TRBV28 CASSLRGVRSYEQYF TGTGCCAGCAGTTTGCGGGGCGTTAGGTCCTACGAGCAGTACTTC
TRBJ2-2 . TRBD2 TRBV7-9 CASSAPTSGRTGELFF TGTGCCAGCAGCGCGCCGACTAGCGGCCGCACCGGGGAGCTGTTTTTT
TRBJ2-7 . TRBD1 TRBV28 CASSNRGPYEQYF TGTGCCAGCAGTAACAGGGGCCCCTACGAGCAGTACTTC
TRBJ2-7 . TRBD2 TRBV28 CASSLLAGEYEQYF TGTGCCAGCAGTTTACTAGCGGGAGAGTACGAGCAGTACTTC
TRBJ2-2 . . TRBV6-4 CASSDRVETGELFF TGTGCCAGCAGTGACAGGGTAGAGACCGGGGAGCTGTTTTTT
TRBJ2-7 . TRBD2 TRBV28 CASSSLPSGRADEQYF TGTGCCAGCAGTTCCCTACCTAGCGGGAGGGCCGACGAGCAGTACTTC
TRBJ2-1 once . TRBV4-1 CASSQDSWSSYNEQFF TGCGCCAGCAGCCAAGATTCCTGGAGCTCCTACAATGAGCAGTTCTTC
TRBJ2-7 . TRBD1 TRBV27 CASSQTQGVYYEQYF TGTGCCAGCAGCCAAACACAGGGGGTATATTACGAGCAGTACTTC
TRBJ2-3 . . TRBV7-9 CASSYPEGVEDTQYF TGTGCCAGCAGCTACCCCGAAGGGGTAGAAGATACGCAGTATTTT
TRBJ2-7 . . TRBV4-1 CASSQGGGPTYEQYF TGCGCCAGCAGCCAAGGGGGAGGCCCAACCTACGAGCAGTACTTC
TRBJ2-7 once TRBD2 TRBV27 CASSFLGGPGEQYF TGTGCCAGCAGTTTTCTGGGAGGGCCGGGGGAGCAGTACTTC
TRBJ2-7 . . TRBV19 CASSPSTGSYEQYF TGTGCCAGTAGTCCCTCAACAGGCTCCTACGAGCAGTACTTC
TRBJ2-7 . . TRBV5-8 CASSLGTLNYEQYF TGTGCCAGCAGCCTCGGGACCCTGAACTACGAGCAGTACTTC
TRBJ2-6 . . TRBV7-9 CASSPSASSGANVLTF TGTGCCAGCAGCCCCAGTGCGAGCTCTGGGGCCAACGTCCTGACTTTC
TRBJ2-7 . . TRBV4-2 CASSQVVSQASYEQYF TGTGCCAGCAGCCAAGTAGTTTCCCAGGCCTCCTACGAGCAGTACTTC
TRBJ2-5 . TRBD1 TRBV4-1 CASSPEPGTGGAGGQETQYF TGCGCCAGCAGCCCAGAGCCCGGGACAGGGGGCGCGGGGGGTCAAGAGACCCAGTACTTC
TRBJ2-7 . TRBD2 TRBV19 CASSIGGGDEQYF TGTGCCAGTAGTATAGGCGGGGGGGACGAGCAGTACTTC
TRBJ2-2 . TRBD1 TRBV27 CASRRIFGQGDTGELFF TGTGCCAGCAGACGCATATTTGGGCAGGGGGACACCGGGGAGCTGTTTTTT
TRBJ2-7 . . TRBV7-2 CASSLVTSSYEQYF TGTGCCAGCAGCTTAGTTACGAGCTCCTACGAGCAGTACTTC
TRBJ2-5 . . TRBV4-2 CASSMNRVSIQETQYF TGTGCCAGCAGCATGAACAGGGTGTCGATCCAAGAGACCCAGTACTTC
TRBJ2-7 . . TRBV27 CASRPTGSMGQYF TGTGCCAGCAGGCCTACAGGGAGCATGGGGCAGTACTTC
TRBJ2-3 . . TRBV7-9 CASKEGTTDTQYF TGTGCCAGCAAGGAGGGAACCACAGATACGCAGTATTTT
TRBJ2-3 . TRBD2 TRBV27 CASTHLAASTDTQYF TGTGCCAGCACCCACCTAGCGGCTAGCACAGATACGCAGTATTTT
TRBJ2-7 . . TRBV28 CASSLYLSGGNFQQYF TGTGCCAGCAGTTTATACCTTTCAGGCGGGAATTTTCAGCAGTACTTC
TRBJ2-1 once . TRBV14 CASSQARFYNEQFF TGTGCCAGCAGCCAAGCCAGGTTTTACAATGAGCAGTTCTTC
TRBJ2-3 . TRBD2 TRBV11-3 CASSLVPSGPSTDTQYF TGTGCCAGCAGCTTAGTTCCTAGCGGGCCTAGCACAGATACGCAGTATTTT
TRBJ2-7 . TRBD1 TRBV5-1 CASSPGQGVYEQYF TGCGCCAGCAGCCCGGGACAGGGAGTCTACGAGCAGTACTTC
TRBJ1-1 . . TRBV9 CASSVFRNTEAFF TGTGCCAGCAGCGTTTTCAGGAACACTGAAGCTTTCTTT
TRBJ1-6 . . TRBV6-1 CASSDSVGSNSPLHF TGTGCCAGCAGTGATTCCGTCGGTAGTAATTCACCCCTCCACTTT
TRBJ2-2 . . TRBV27 CASTVGHPGVGELFF TGTGCCAGCACTGTGGGACACCCGGGGGTGGGGGAGCTGTTTTTT
TRBJ2-1 . . TRBV4-1 CASTRSLGNEQFF TGCGCCAGCACCCGTTCCCTCGGGAATGAGCAGTTCTTC
TRBJ2-7 . TRBD2 TRBV11-3 CASSLGPPAGGPHEQYF TGTGCCAGCAGCTTAGGGCCCCCAGCGGGAGGGCCACACGAGCAGTACTTC
TRBJ2-5 . TRBD1 TRBV27 CAASLRGTGVPMSRETQYF TGTGCCGCCTCACTCCGGGGGACAGGGGTTCCGATGTCGCGAGAGACCCAGTACTTC
TRBJ2-5 . . TRBV4-1 CASSRPEAGQETQYF TGCGCCAGCAGCCGTCCGGAGGCGGGGCAAGAGACCCAGTACTTC
TRBJ2-1 . TRBD1 TRBV18 CASSRLGQDRSYNEQFF TGTGCCAGCTCACGCCTCGGACAGGACCGCTCCTACAATGAGCAGTTCTTC